Sequencing of this T cell receptor (beta chain) was carried out in a study of Graves' ophthalmopathy and Graves' hyperthyroidism. The V and J ends lost 4 bases and 4 bases respectively, with 6 bases between them. The CDR3 length is 12 residues. Germline loops: CDR1 MGHDK, CDR2 SYGVNS. Researchers took RNA transcripts and amplified TCR beta CDR3 regions from them. HTBI primers were employed in first-round RT-PCR, then a second-round multiplex PCR followed. TCRdb independently ran MiXCR on the multiplex PCR reads; one entry per CDR3 protein. This table has over a million distinct CDR3 sequences, 35% to 40% appearing once. Aged 18 to 65, the patients with hyperthyroidism had under 2 months' duration and were newly diagnosed. This clonotype was seen ten or more times.

What was sequenced was peripheral blood or thyroid tissue (not recorded which). The chain links TRBV25-1 to TRBJ2-3, with a weak D call TRBD1 (5 bases). This receptor was identified in an adult man with Graves' hyperthyroidism. CDR3 sequence: CASSVGADTQYF. The CDR3 DNA sequence: TGTGCCAGCAGTGTAGGGGCAGATACGCAGTATTTT.